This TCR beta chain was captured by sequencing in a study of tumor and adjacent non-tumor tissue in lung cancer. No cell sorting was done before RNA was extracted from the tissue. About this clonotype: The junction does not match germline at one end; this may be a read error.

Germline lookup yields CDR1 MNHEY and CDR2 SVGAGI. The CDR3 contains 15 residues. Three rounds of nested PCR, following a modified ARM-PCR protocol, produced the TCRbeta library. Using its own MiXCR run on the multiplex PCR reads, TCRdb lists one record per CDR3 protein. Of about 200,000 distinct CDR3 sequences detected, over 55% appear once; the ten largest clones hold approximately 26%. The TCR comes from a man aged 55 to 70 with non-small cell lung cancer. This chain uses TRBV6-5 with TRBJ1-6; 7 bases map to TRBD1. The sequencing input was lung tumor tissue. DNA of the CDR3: TGTGCCAGTAGTTTCACGACAGGGACTGATTCACCCCTCCACTTT. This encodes CASSFTTGTDSPLHF.